This T cell receptor (beta chain) was retrieved from a study of glioma-infiltrating T cells after dendritic cell vaccination. Study at large: Dendritic cells derived from monocytes and pulsed with autologous tumor lysate formed the vaccine.

None of the glioblastoma patients had an isocitrate dehydrogenase mutation. Using immunoSEQ multiplex PCR, the repertoire was profiled, and TCRdb retains in-frame clones only, with some absent. The sample consists of just over 95,000 clones, over 60% of them appearing once. Germline V gene lookup returns CDR1 MNHEY and CDR2 SMNVEV (reference sequence). V was pared by 6 bases and J by 5 bases, with 11 bases between. The CDR3 loop spans 13 amino acids. The sample in question was blood, obtained before dendritic cell vaccination. The source of this sequence is a human donor with glioblastoma. This sequence joins TRBV27 and TRBJ1-5, with D unresolved. The CDR3 nucleotides are TGTGCCAGCAGACGACAACTTGATCAGCCCCAGCATTTT. As protein: CASRRQLDQPQHF.